The following is a TCR beta chain sequence with its context. Its antigen is not known. Sequencing was performed with immunoSEQ multiplex PCR; in TCRdb, only in-frame clones are kept and a portion is missing. The profile shows about 90,000 clones, approximately 82% of them singletons. This sample was included in a study of graft-versus-host responses after intestinal transplantation. For the study at large: Anti-thymocyte globulin induction, then tacrolimus and steroids for around 3 years, went to all recipients.

The CDR3 runs 13 residues. Looked up from germline, CDR1 is LNHNV and CDR2 is YYDKDF (reference sequence). V was clipped by 2 bases and J by 5 bases, with 9 bases between them. Whole-study findings and limits: Recipient-marrow GvH clones were detected, some having first appeared in ileum or blood.

This TCR came from a human donor who received an intestinal transplant. V and J are TRBV15 and TRBJ1-2; D remains ambiguous. This specimen was unstimulated CD4+ T cells sorted from spleen or lymph node cells, taken before intestinal transplant. The CDR3 sequence: CATSRNLEYGYTF. The CDR3 DNA is TGTGCCACCAGCAGAAATTTGGAGTATGGCTACACCTTC.